These 8 T cell receptor beta chains came from one sample sequenced in a study of blood T cell repertoires in COVID-19. Clones were read by immunoSEQ multiplex PCR, and TCRdb kept only the in-frame ones, dropping some. The sample contains roughly 110,000 clones, over 70% of which appear only once. Sequencing was carried out using peripheral blood. Every receptor here comes from a woman aged 70-85 years with acute or convalescent COVID-19.

Regarding this clone: The junction departs from germline at one end; a sequencing error may be responsible. V gene TRBV7-2 combines with J gene TRBJ2-7; the match to TRBD2 covers 11 bases. CDR1 and CDR2 from the germline V gene are SGHTA and FQGNSA. The CDR3 runs 13 residues. The CDR3 DNA is TGTGCCAGCAGCTTAGGGGCTAGCGGGAGGACGAACTTC. The encoded protein is CASSLGASGRTNF.

In this sample, this clone turned up a few times. The chain carries TRBV5-4 and TRBJ2-4, with TRBD2 matching over 11 bases. CDR1 SGHNT and CDR2 YYREEE come from the germline V gene (reference sequence). The CDR3 has 17 amino acids. V trimming: 1 base; J trimming: 1 base; junction bases outside the gene matches: 4. CDR3 nucleotide sequence: TGTGCCAGCAGCTTGTCGACTAGCGGGATTGCCAAAAACATTCAGTACTTC. Translation gives CASSLSTSGIAKNIQYF.

The CDR3 reads CASSLGEGLGLYNEQFF. As DNA, the CDR3 is TGCGCCAGCAGCTTGGGGGAGGGACTGGGCCTCTACAATGAGCAGTTCTTC. This sequence joins TRBV5-1 and TRBJ2-1, with 7 bases matching TRBD2. The CDR3 has 17 residues. The germline V gene encodes CDR1 SGHRS and CDR2 YFSETQ. The V and J ends lost 0 bases and 3 bases, in that order; junction bases with no gene match: 9. Drawing the rest from reference TRBV5-1 and TRBJ2-1, the complete variable domain is KAGVTQTPRYLIKTRGQQVTLSCSPISGHRSVSWYQQTPGQGLQFLFEYFSETQRNKGNFPGRFSGRQFSNSRSEMNVSTLELGDSALYLCASSLGEGLGLYNEQFFGPGTRLTVL.

V is TRBV20-1 and J is TRBJ2-1, with a possible D match to TRBD2 (6 bases). Germline CDR1 and CDR2: DFQATT and SNEGSKA (reference sequence). Trimming took off 3 bases at V and 10 bases at J, with 13 bases between the two ends. This CDR3 is built from 12 residues. CDR3 in DNA: TGCAGTGCTAGTGGGAGCGGAGGGGAGCAGTTCTTC. Its translation: CSASGSGGEQFF.

This clone turned up a few times. V is TRBV5-3 and J is TRBJ1-1; D unclear. TRBV5-3 has ORF status, its function being uncertain. Trimming shortened V by 4 bases and J by 2 bases, and 15 bases separated the two germline ends. The CDR3 contains 15 residues. The CDR3 DNA sequence: TGTGCCAGAAGCCCCCGGGGTGTAGTTAACACTGAAGCTTTCTTT. Its protein product is CARSPRGVVNTEAFF.

This clone turned up a few times. The chain employs TRBV10-1 and TRBJ2-1; TRBD2 matches at 9 bases. This CDR3 region has 14 residues. The trim removed 7 bases at V and 10 bases at J, leaving 11 bases unmatched. Per the germline V gene, CDR1 is WNHNN and CDR2 is SYGVQD (reference sequence). For the CDR3, the DNA is TGCGCCAGCACTCGGACTAGCGAGAAATGGGAGCAGTTCTTC. Translated: CASTRTSEKWEQFF.

The genes are TRBV12-3 or TRBV12-4 and TRBJ1-1, with 7 positions matching TRBD1. The J segment lost 8 bases and the V segment lost 1 base, leaving 1 base of the junction unmatched. The CDR3 covers 12 residues. The CDR3 DNA reads TGTGCCAGCAGTTTAGAGGGGGCGGAAGCTTTCTTT. This sequence encodes CASSLEGAEAFF.

The chain links TRBV3-1 (or the pseudogene TRBV3-2) to TRBJ2-7; TRBD2 is a possible D gene (6 bases). This CDR3 is built from 15 residues. The germline V gene has CDR1 LGHDT and CDR2 YNNKEL (reference sequence). Between the trimmed V and J ends, which lost 5 bases and 0 bases, there was a span of 14 bases. The CDR3 protein is CASSSRRGASYEQYF. The CDR3, as DNA: TGTGCCAGCAGCTCCCGGAGGGGAGCCTCCTACGAGCAGTACTTC.